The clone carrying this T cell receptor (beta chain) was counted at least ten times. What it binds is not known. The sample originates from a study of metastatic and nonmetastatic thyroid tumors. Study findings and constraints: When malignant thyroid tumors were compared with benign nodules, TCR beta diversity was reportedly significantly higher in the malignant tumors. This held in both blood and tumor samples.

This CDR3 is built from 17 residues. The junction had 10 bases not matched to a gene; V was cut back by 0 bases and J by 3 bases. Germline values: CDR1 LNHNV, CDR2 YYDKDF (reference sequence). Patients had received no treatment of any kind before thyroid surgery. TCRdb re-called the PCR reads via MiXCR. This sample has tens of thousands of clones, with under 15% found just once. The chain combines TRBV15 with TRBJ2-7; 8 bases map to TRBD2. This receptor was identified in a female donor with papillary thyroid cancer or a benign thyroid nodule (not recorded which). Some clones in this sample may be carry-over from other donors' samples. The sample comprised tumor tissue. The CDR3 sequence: CATSRDLGLADFYEQYF. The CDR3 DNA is TGTGCCACCAGCAGAGATCTCGGACTAGCCGATTTCTACGAGCAGTACTTC. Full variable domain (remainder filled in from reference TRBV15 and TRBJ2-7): DAMVIQNPRYQVTQFGKPVTLSCSQTLNHNVMYWYQQKSSQAPKLLFHYYDKDFNNEADTPDNFQSRRPNTSFCFLDIRSPGLGDTAMYLCATSRDLGLADFYEQYFGPGTRLTVT.